This is a list of T cell receptor beta chains from one sample in a study of OX40 agonist ivuxolimab in advanced cancers. Generated by immunoSEQ multiplex PCR, the TCRdb table keeps only in-frame clones and is missing some. The repertoire includes some 25,000 clones, about two thirds of them detected once, and under 20% sits in the top ten. The sample here was CD4+ or CD8+ T cells sorted from blood, taken in a trial of the OX40 agonist ivuxolimab. Receptors originate from an adult with an advanced solid tumor such as melanoma, head and neck, liver or kidney cancer. Both conserved end residues are part of each CDR3. Fields, in order: V gene, J gene, CDR3 protein.

v_call: TRBV28; j_call: TRBJ1-5; cdr3_aa: CASRQGGGNQPQHF
v_call: TRBV28; j_call: TRBJ2-1; cdr3_aa: CASSSTSGEQFF
v_call: TRBV10-3; j_call: TRBJ1-1; cdr3_aa: CAISDDGTPYTEAFF
v_call: TRBV5-6; j_call: TRBJ2-7; cdr3_aa: CASSPRDLGRTYEQYF
v_call: TRBV11-1; j_call: TRBJ2-7; cdr3_aa: CASSSHSGSDYEQYF
v_call: TRBV19; j_call: TRBJ1-5; cdr3_aa: CASSMGTGNQPQHF
v_call: TRBV18; j_call: TRBJ1-3; cdr3_aa: CASSPHPQGGGNTIYF
v_call: TRBV15; j_call: TRBJ1-5; cdr3_aa: CATSRDRGEYQPQHF
v_call: TRBV2; j_call: TRBJ2-7; cdr3_aa: CASSEPSRRSSYEQYF
v_call: TRBV28; j_call: TRBJ2-7; cdr3_aa: CASSLSGLAGGYEQYF
v_call: TRBV28; j_call: TRBJ2-7; cdr3_aa: CASSLSPGRNEQYF
v_call: TRBV15; j_call: TRBJ1-1; cdr3_aa: CATSRDRGVFRAFF
v_call: TRBV27; j_call: TRBJ2-3; cdr3_aa: CASSGTSGVTDTQYF
v_call: TRBV19; j_call: TRBJ2-1; cdr3_aa: CASSHRGGGDRIEQFF
v_call: TRBV11-3; j_call: TRBJ2-3; cdr3_aa: CASSQGAGSSTDTQYF
v_call: TRBV15; j_call: TRBJ2-5; cdr3_aa: CATSRGSGKETQYF
v_call: TRBV4-2; j_call: TRBJ2-1; cdr3_aa: CASSQEEGTYNEQFF
v_call: TRBV5-6; j_call: TRBJ1-1; cdr3_aa: CASSFVGQLNTEAFF
v_call: TRBV7-8; j_call: TRBJ2-3; cdr3_aa: CASSLRVNTQYF
v_call: TRBV7-9; j_call: TRBJ2-1; cdr3_aa: CASSSRKGPYNEQFF
v_call: TRBV7-8; j_call: TRBJ2-2; cdr3_aa: CASSPRTSAGTGELFF
v_call: TRBV5-5; j_call: TRBJ1-4; cdr3_aa: CASSLEEKLFF
v_call: TRBV19; j_call: TRBJ1-2; cdr3_aa: CASSNFAGEGYGYTF
v_call: TRBV2; j_call: TRBJ1-5; cdr3_aa: CASGATINQPQHF
v_call: TRBV7-2; j_call: TRBJ2-2; cdr3_aa: CASSFLDRVNTGELFF
v_call: TRBV28; j_call: TRBJ2-7; cdr3_aa: CASSRGPYEQYF
v_call: TRBV20-1; j_call: TRBJ1-1; cdr3_aa: CSARENTEAFF
v_call: TRBV5-6; j_call: TRBJ1-4; cdr3_aa: CASSLTGLDEKLFF
v_call: TRBV2; j_call: TRBJ2-1; cdr3_aa: CASIDSGGLSYNEQFF